Listed here are 12 T cell receptor beta chains from one sample, sequenced in a study of OX40 agonist ivuxolimab in advanced cancers. Some clones are missing from TCRdb's copy, which holds only in-frame ones; the method was immunoSEQ multiplex PCR. The sample includes about 26,000 clones, 70% to 90% of them seen just once. The sequencing used CD4+ or CD8+ T cells sorted from blood, collected in a trial of the OX40 agonist ivuxolimab. The receptors were gathered from an adult with an advanced solid tumor such as melanoma, head and neck, liver or kidney cancer.

V gene TRBV27 combines with J gene TRBJ1-5; weak D call: TRBD1 (5 bases). The CDR3 totals 17 residues. The ends were cut back, 2 bases at V and 0 bases at J, with 14 bases in the middle. Looked up from germline, CDR1 is MNHEY and CDR2 is SMNVEV (reference sequence). The CDR3 loop reads CASSLRTKGDSNQPQHF. The CDR3 nucleotides are TGTGCCAGCAGTTTAAGGACAAAAGGGGATAGCAATCAGCCCCAGCATTTT.

The chain links TRBV6-1 to TRBJ1-5; no firm D call. The V end was cut by 3 bases, the J end by 3 bases, with 6 bases between. Looked up from germline, CDR1 is MNHNS and CDR2 is SASEGT. This CDR3 comprises 13 residues. The CDR3 region has the DNA TGTGCCAGCAGTGACAGCTTCAATCAGCCCCAGCATTTT. It specifies CASSDSFNQPQHF.

This chain uses TRBV20-1 with TRBJ2-3; tentative D call: TRBD1 (5 bases). Germline CDR1 and CDR2: DFQATT and SNEGSKA (reference sequence). Trimming stripped 6 bases from V and 4 bases from J, with 8 bases between. The CDR3 is 11 residues long. The CDR3 spells CSAKGPDTQYF. DNA for the CDR3: TGCAGTGCGAAGGGGCCAGATACGCAGTATTTT.

By share, this clone ranks as hyperexpanded. The V and J genes are TRBV11-3 and TRBJ2-7; D gene ambiguous. The V end was cut by 5 bases, the J end by 1 base, with 6 bases between. This CDR3 region has 12 residues. Germline CDR1 is SGHNT and CDR2 is YENEEA. The CDR3 coding sequence is TGTGCCAGCAGCACCGTATCCTACGAGCAGTACTTC. The encoded protein is CASSTVSYEQYF.

V usage is TRBV27 and J usage is TRBJ1-2; tentative D call: TRBD1 (6 bases). The V gene lost 0 bases and the J gene lost 3 bases, with 11 bases spanning the gap. This CDR3 has 15 residues. CDR1 and CDR2 (germline): MNHEY, SMNVEV (reference sequence). This chain's CDR3 is CASSLSDRSYYGYTF. CDR3 in DNA: TGTGCCAGCAGTTTATCCGACAGGTCCTACTATGGCTACACCTTC.

The chain joins TRBV4-1 to TRBJ2-7, with a weak D call TRBD2 (6 bases). The V gene's germline CDR1 is MGHRA and CDR2 YSYEKL. The V gene lost 5 bases and the J gene lost 2 bases, with 19 bases spanning the gap. The CDR3 length is 16 residues. CDR3 residues: CASSYVEGTSTYEQYF. The CDR3 DNA reads as TGCGCCAGCAGCTATGTAGAAGGGACTTCTACCTACGAGCAGTACTTC.

This chain links TRBV7-2 with TRBJ2-1, with 9 bases fitting TRBD2. The CDR3 contains 13 residues. Trimming removed 3 bases from V and 10 bases from J; junction bases left unmatched: 4. The germline CDR1 and CDR2 sequences are SGHTA and FQGNSA. CDR3 DNA: TGTGCCAGCAGCTTTCTAGCGGGGCGAGAGCAGTTCTTC. Translating gives CASSFLAGREQFF.

The chain uses TRBV15 and TRBJ2-1, with TRBD1 matching over 7 bases. V lost 3 bases and J lost 2; bases outside the gene matches: 1. CDR1 LNHNV and CDR2 YYDKDF come from the germline V gene (reference sequence). CDR3 size: 14 residues. CDR3 bases: TGTGCCACCAGCAGGGGGACAGCCTACAATGAGCAGTTCTTC. It translates to CATSRGTAYNEQFF.

This chain connects TRBV2 to TRBJ1-5; D not certain. The CDR3 consists of 16 residues. CDR1 SNHLY and CDR2 FYNNEI come from the germline V gene. The V and J ends lost 3 bases and 0 bases respectively, with 12 bases between them. DNA of the CDR3: TGTGCCAGCAGTGATATTCCCAACTATAGCAATCAGCCCCAGCATTTT. It is translated as CASSDIPNYSNQPQHF. Drawing the rest from reference TRBV2 and TRBJ1-5, the complete variable domain is EPEVTQTPSHQVTQMGQEVILRCVPISNHLYFYWYRQILGQKVEFLVSFYNNEISEKSEIFDDQFSVERPDGSNFTLKIRSTKLEDSAMYFCASSDIPNYSNQPQHFGDGTRLSIL.

The chain employs TRBV7-8 and TRBJ2-7; 8 bases line up with TRBD2. The CDR3 covers 15 residues. Looked up from germline, CDR1 is SGHVS and CDR2 is FQNEAQ. V trimming: 4 bases; J trimming: 0 bases; junction bases outside the gene matches: 5. For the CDR3, the DNA is TGTGCCAGCAGCTACCAGCGGGAGAGCTCCTACGAGCAGTACTTC. The encoded protein is CASSYQRESSYEQYF.

The chain employs TRBV5-4 and TRBJ1-5, with D unresolved. The V gene's germline CDR1 is SGHNT and CDR2 YYREEE (reference sequence). V was cut by 0 bases and J by 7 bases, with 11 bases left in between. The CDR3 has 14 amino acids. CDR3: CASSLGPVGQPQHF. In DNA form, the CDR3 reads TGTGCCAGCAGCTTGGGCCCTGTCGGGCAGCCCCAGCATTTT.

V gene TRBV4-1 combines with J gene TRBJ1-1, with a weak D call TRBD1 (5 bases). The CDR3 has 15 amino acids. Deletions cut 1 base from V and 2 bases from J, with 11 bases between. Germline loops: CDR1 MGHRA, CDR2 YSYEKL. The CDR3 loop reads CASSQAGGGNTEAFF. In DNA, the CDR3 is TGCGCCAGCAGCCAAGCCGGCGGGGGAAACACTGAAGCTTTCTTT.